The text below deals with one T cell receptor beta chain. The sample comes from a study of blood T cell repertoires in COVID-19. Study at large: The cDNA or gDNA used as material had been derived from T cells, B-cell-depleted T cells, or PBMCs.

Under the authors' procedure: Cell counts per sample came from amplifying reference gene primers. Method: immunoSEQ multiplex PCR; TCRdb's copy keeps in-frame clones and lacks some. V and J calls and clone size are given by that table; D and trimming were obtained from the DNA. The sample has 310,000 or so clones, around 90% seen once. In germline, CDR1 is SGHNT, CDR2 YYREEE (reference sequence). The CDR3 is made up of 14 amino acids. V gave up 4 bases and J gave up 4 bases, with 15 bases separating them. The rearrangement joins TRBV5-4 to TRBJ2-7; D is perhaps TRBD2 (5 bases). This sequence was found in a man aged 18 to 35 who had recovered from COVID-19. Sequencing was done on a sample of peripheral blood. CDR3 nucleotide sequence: TGTGCCAGCAGCCCGGGTGACTATCGATACGAGCAGTACTTC. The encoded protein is CASSPGDYRYEQYF.